This T cell receptor beta chain was identified during a study of cytomegalovirus exposure and HLA in healthy donors. Whole-study findings and limits: Confirmation was obtained in vitro that a few CMV-associated chains are specific for CMV antigens. In the 130 or so validation repertoires, a later analysis found that first-cohort TCR clusters tended to co-occur.

This CDR3 comprises 15 residues. The ends lost 2 bases at V and 2 bases at J; junction bases unmatched: 4. The germline gives CDR1 MNHEY, CDR2 SVGAGI. An approximately 120-subject validation cohort, separate from the approximately 720-subject first cohort, supplied the donors. The assay was immunoSEQ multiplex PCR, and TCRdb's table has in-frame clones only and misses some. Counted here are some 150,000 clones, approximately 87% occurring once; the ten biggest clones make up 1.4%. Concerning this clone itself: Antigen specificity is unknown.

Sequencing was done on a sample of PBMCs. This TCR was sampled from a woman in her 30s in good health and CMV-seronegative. J is TRBJ2-3 and V is TRBV6-5; 7 bases map to TRBD1. The CDR3, as DNA: TGTGCCAGCAGTTACCGGGACAGACTCACAGATACGCAGTATTTT. It codes for CASSYRDRLTDTQYF.